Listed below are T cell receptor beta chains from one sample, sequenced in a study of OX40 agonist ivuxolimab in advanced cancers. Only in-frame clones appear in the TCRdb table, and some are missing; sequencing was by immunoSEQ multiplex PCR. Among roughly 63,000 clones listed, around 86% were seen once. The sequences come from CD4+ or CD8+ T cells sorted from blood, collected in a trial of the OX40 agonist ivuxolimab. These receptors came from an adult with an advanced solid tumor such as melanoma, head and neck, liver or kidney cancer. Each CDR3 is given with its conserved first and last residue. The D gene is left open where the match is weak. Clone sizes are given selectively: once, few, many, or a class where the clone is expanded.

CDR3aa: CSAKGLNTIYF
CDR3nt: TGCAGTGCTAAGGGGTTAAACACCATATATTTT
v_gene: TRBV20-1
len: 11
abundance: few
j_gene: TRBJ1-3
d_gene: .

CDR3aa: CASSLGTSVKETQYF
CDR3nt: TGTGCCAGCAGCTTGGGGACTAGCGTAAAAGAGACCCAGTACTTC
v_gene: TRBV7-2
len: 15
abundance: .
j_gene: TRBJ2-5
d_gene: TRBD2

CDR3aa: CASSSLRAPSGTEAFF
CDR3nt: TGTGCCAGCAGCTCGCTACGGGCCCCCAGTGGCACTGAAGCTTTCTTT
v_gene: TRBV7-9
len: 16
abundance: .
j_gene: TRBJ1-1
d_gene: .

CDR3aa: CASSFMFEQFF
CDR3nt: TGTGCCAGCAGCTTTATGTTTGAGCAGTTCTTC
v_gene: TRBV5-4
len: 11
abundance: once
j_gene: TRBJ2-1
d_gene: .

CDR3aa: CASSQDPPLGTQYF
CDR3nt: TGTGCCAGCAGCCAAGACCCCCCTCTCGGTACGCAGTATTTT
v_gene: TRBV4-2
len: 14
abundance: .
j_gene: TRBJ2-3
d_gene: .

CDR3aa: CSVGQGLQETQYF
CDR3nt: TGCAGCGTTGGTCAGGGCCTTCAAGAGACCCAGTACTTC
v_gene: TRBV29-1
len: 13
abundance: once
j_gene: TRBJ2-5
d_gene: .

CDR3aa: CASSERGSPTDTQYF
CDR3nt: TGTGCCAGCAGTGAGAGGGGAAGTCCCACAGATACGCAGTATTTT
v_gene: TRBV2
len: 15
abundance: once
j_gene: TRBJ2-3
d_gene: .

CDR3aa: CASSYSQLYSYEQYF
CDR3nt: TGTGCCAGCAGTTACAGCCAACTATACTCCTACGAGCAGTACTTC
v_gene: TRBV6-5
len: 15
abundance: .
j_gene: TRBJ2-7
d_gene: .

CDR3aa: CAWNRGLNTEAFF
CDR3nt: TGTGCCTGGAATCGGGGGCTGAACACTGAAGCTTTCTTT
v_gene: TRBV30
len: 13
abundance: few
j_gene: TRBJ1-1
d_gene: .

CDR3aa: CASSLYQSFTDTQYF
CDR3nt: TGTGCCAGTAGTCTCTACCAATCCTTCACAGATACGCAGTATTTT
v_gene: TRBV19
len: 15
abundance: .
j_gene: TRBJ2-3
d_gene: .

CDR3aa: CASSPGTSANTDTQYF
CDR3nt: TGCGCCAGCAGCCCCGGGACTAGCGCAAACACAGATACGCAGTATTTT
v_gene: TRBV5-1
len: 16
abundance: .
j_gene: TRBJ2-3
d_gene: TRBD2

CDR3aa: CASSLNPSGANVLTF
CDR3nt: TGTGCCAGCAGCTTAAACCCCTCTGGGGCCAACGTCCTGACTTTC
v_gene: TRBV7-8
len: 15
abundance: once
j_gene: TRBJ2-6
d_gene: .

CDR3aa: CASSDRLGTGELFF
CDR3nt: TGTGCCAGCAGCGACCGCCTTGGGACCGGGGAGCTGTTTTTT
v_gene: TRBV14
len: 14
abundance: .
j_gene: TRBJ2-2
d_gene: .

CDR3aa: CASSINQGTKAFF
CDR3nt: TGTGCCAGTAGTATTAACCAGGGGACTAAAGCTTTCTTT
v_gene: TRBV19
len: 13
abundance: once
j_gene: TRBJ1-1
d_gene: .

CDR3aa: CASSSQGNYGYTF
CDR3nt: TGTGCCAGCAGCTCACAGGGTAACTATGGCTACACCTTC
v_gene: TRBV5-6
len: 13
abundance: .
j_gene: TRBJ1-2
d_gene: .

CDR3aa: CASSLVQGADTGELFF
CDR3nt: TGCGCCAGCAGCTTGGTACAGGGGGCAGACACCGGGGAGCTGTTTTTT
v_gene: TRBV5-1
len: 16
abundance: .
j_gene: TRBJ2-2
d_gene: TRBD1

CDR3aa: CASSQDPTLNTEAFF
CDR3nt: TGTGCCAGCAGCCAAGATCCAACTCTGAACACTGAAGCTTTCTTT
v_gene: TRBV4-2
len: 15
abundance: .
j_gene: TRBJ1-1
d_gene: .

CDR3aa: CASSMTGSGYTF
CDR3nt: TGTGCCAGCAGCATGACAGGGAGTGGCTACACCTTC
v_gene: TRBV5-6
len: 12
abundance: once
j_gene: TRBJ1-2
d_gene: TRBD1

CDR3aa: CSVGNRVYEQYF
CDR3nt: TGCAGCGTTGGGAACAGGGTTTACGAGCAGTACTTC
v_gene: TRBV29-1
len: 12
abundance: once
j_gene: TRBJ2-7
d_gene: .

CDR3aa: CASSPLHGRHEQFF
CDR3nt: TGTGCCAGCTCACCCCTCCATGGTCGCCATGAGCAGTTCTTC
v_gene: TRBV18
len: 14
abundance: .
j_gene: TRBJ2-1
d_gene: .

CDR3aa: CASRGEQLYGYTF
CDR3nt: TGTGCCAGCAGAGGGGAACAGTTATATGGCTACACCTTC
v_gene: TRBV2
len: 13
abundance: .
j_gene: TRBJ1-2
d_gene: .

CDR3aa: CASSRLDRGHSPLHF
CDR3nt: TGTGCCAGCAGCCGGTTAGACAGGGGGCATTCACCCCTCCACTTT
v_gene: TRBV7-9
len: 15
abundance: .
j_gene: TRBJ1-6
d_gene: TRBD1

CDR3aa: CASSAGPTYEQYF
CDR3nt: TGTGCCAGCAGTGCGGGACCCACCTACGAGCAGTACTTC
v_gene: TRBV2
len: 13
abundance: .
j_gene: TRBJ2-7
d_gene: .

CDR3aa: CASSLPGRNTIYF
CDR3nt: TGTGCCAGCAGCTTACCCGGGAGAAACACCATATATTTT
v_gene: TRBV7-9
len: 13
abundance: .
j_gene: TRBJ1-3
d_gene: .

CDR3aa: CASSPPLGGESDEQFF
CDR3nt: TGTGCCAGCTCACCACCCCTGGGGGGAGAGAGCGATGAGCAGTTCTTC
v_gene: TRBV18
len: 16
abundance: .
j_gene: TRBJ2-1
d_gene: .

CDR3aa: CASSEKEGRNTGELFF
CDR3nt: TGTGCCAGCAGCGAAAAAGAGGGGCGCAACACCGGGGAGCTGTTTTTT
v_gene: TRBV9
len: 16
abundance: .
j_gene: TRBJ2-2
d_gene: .

CDR3aa: CASSMGRWGDQPQHF
CDR3nt: TGTGCCAGTAGTATGGGGAGGTGGGGCGATCAGCCCCAGCATTTT
v_gene: TRBV19
len: 15
abundance: .
j_gene: TRBJ1-5
d_gene: .

CDR3aa: CASSQVWRGDEQYF
CDR3nt: TGCGCCAGCAGCCAAGTGTGGAGGGGAGACGAGCAGTACTTC
v_gene: TRBV4-1
len: 14
abundance: .
j_gene: TRBJ2-7
d_gene: .

CDR3aa: CASTQNGRDGQPQHF
CDR3nt: TGTGCCAGCACCCAAAACGGCAGGGACGGTCAGCCCCAGCATTTT
v_gene: TRBV6-5
len: 15
abundance: .
j_gene: TRBJ1-5
d_gene: .

CDR3aa: CASSFWTGVDTQYF
CDR3nt: TGTGCCAGCAGCTTTTGGACGGGAGTAGATACGCAGTATTTT
v_gene: TRBV5-6
len: 14
abundance: .
j_gene: TRBJ2-3
d_gene: .

CDR3aa: CASSVDPGGLGEQFF
CDR3nt: TGTGCCAGCAGCGTAGACCCGGGGGGGCTAGGTGAGCAGTTCTTC
v_gene: TRBV9
len: 15
abundance: .
j_gene: TRBJ2-1
d_gene: TRBD2

CDR3aa: CATSRAGGRGGRETQYF
CDR3nt: TGTGCCACCAGCAGAGCAGGAGGGCGGGGGGGGCGAGAGACCCAGTACTTC
v_gene: TRBV15
len: 17
abundance: .
j_gene: TRBJ2-5
d_gene: TRBD2

CDR3aa: CASSVTGTSGGADTQYF
CDR3nt: TGTGCCAGCAGCGTAACCGGGACTAGCGGGGGGGCAGATACGCAGTATTTT
v_gene: TRBV9
len: 17
abundance: .
j_gene: TRBJ2-3
d_gene: TRBD2

CDR3aa: CASSSGQGYQETQYF
CDR3nt: TGTGCCAGCAGCTCGGGACAGGGGTACCAAGAGACCCAGTACTTC
v_gene: TRBV5-4
len: 15
abundance: .
j_gene: TRBJ2-5
d_gene: TRBD1

CDR3aa: CASSYRHPTTDTQYF
CDR3nt: TGTGCCAGCAGTTACCGGCACCCGACCACAGATACGCAGTATTTT
v_gene: TRBV6-5
len: 15
abundance: .
j_gene: TRBJ2-3
d_gene: .

CDR3aa: CASSSTNTEAFF
CDR3nt: TGTGCCAGCAGCTCAACGAACACTGAAGCTTTCTTT
v_gene: TRBV5-4
len: 12
abundance: .
j_gene: TRBJ1-1
d_gene: .

CDR3aa: CASILGAAGANVLTF
CDR3nt: TGTGCCAGCATCTTAGGGGCTGCTGGGGCCAACGTCCTGACTTTC
v_gene: TRBV11-2
len: 15
abundance: few
j_gene: TRBJ2-6
d_gene: .

CDR3aa: CASRIWTATNEKLFF
CDR3nt: TGCGCCAGCCGAATATGGACAGCAACTAATGAAAAACTGTTTTTT
v_gene: TRBV5-1
len: 15
abundance: .
j_gene: TRBJ1-4
d_gene: .

CDR3aa: CASSPGQANTEAFF
CDR3nt: TGTGCCAGCAGCCCCGGACAGGCGAACACTGAAGCTTTCTTT
v_gene: TRBV7-2
len: 14
abundance: .
j_gene: TRBJ1-1
d_gene: TRBD1

CDR3aa: CASSLRGGSTGELFF
CDR3nt: TGCGCCAGCAGCTTGCGCGGCGGGTCCACCGGGGAGCTGTTTTTT
v_gene: TRBV5-1
len: 15
abundance: .
j_gene: TRBJ2-2
d_gene: .

CDR3aa: CASTWDGRSGANVLTF
CDR3nt: TGTGCCAGCACTTGGGACGGGCGCTCTGGGGCCAACGTCCTGACTTTC
v_gene: TRBV2
len: 16
abundance: few
j_gene: TRBJ2-6
d_gene: .

CDR3aa: CAISESWEYTDTQYF
CDR3nt: TGTGCCATCAGTGAGTCCTGGGAATACACAGATACGCAGTATTTT
v_gene: TRBV10-3
len: 15
abundance: .
j_gene: TRBJ2-3
d_gene: .

CDR3aa: CASSLSQGVRYTEAFF
CDR3nt: TGTGCCAGCAGTTTATCACAGGGGGTCCGGTACACTGAAGCTTTCTTT
v_gene: TRBV28
len: 16
abundance: .
j_gene: TRBJ1-1
d_gene: TRBD1

CDR3aa: CASTPGDIYGYTF
CDR3nt: TGTGCCAGCACCCCGGGGGACATCTATGGCTACACCTTC
v_gene: TRBV6-5
len: 13
abundance: .
j_gene: TRBJ1-2
d_gene: .

CDR3aa: CASSRRSDQPQHF
CDR3nt: TGTGCCAGCAGCCGGAGGTCGGATCAGCCCCAGCATTTT
v_gene: TRBV9
len: 13
abundance: .
j_gene: TRBJ1-5
d_gene: .